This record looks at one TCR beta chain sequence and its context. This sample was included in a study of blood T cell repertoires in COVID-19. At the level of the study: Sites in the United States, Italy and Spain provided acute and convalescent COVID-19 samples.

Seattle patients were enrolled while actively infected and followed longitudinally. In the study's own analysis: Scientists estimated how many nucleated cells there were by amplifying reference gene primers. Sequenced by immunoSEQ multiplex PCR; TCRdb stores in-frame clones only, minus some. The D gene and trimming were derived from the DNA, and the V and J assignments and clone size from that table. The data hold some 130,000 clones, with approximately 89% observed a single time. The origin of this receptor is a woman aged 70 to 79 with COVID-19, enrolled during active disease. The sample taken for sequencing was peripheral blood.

The CDR3 bases are TGTGCCTGGATTAGGGACAGCCTCATGAACACTGAAGCTTTCTTT. Its translation: CAWIRDSLMNTEAFF. The V call is TRBV30, the J call TRBJ1-1, with 7 positions matching TRBD1. This CDR3 region has 15 residues. The germline V gene has CDR1 GTSNPN and CDR2 SVGIG (reference sequence). V lost 4 bases and J lost 0; bases outside the gene matches: 8.